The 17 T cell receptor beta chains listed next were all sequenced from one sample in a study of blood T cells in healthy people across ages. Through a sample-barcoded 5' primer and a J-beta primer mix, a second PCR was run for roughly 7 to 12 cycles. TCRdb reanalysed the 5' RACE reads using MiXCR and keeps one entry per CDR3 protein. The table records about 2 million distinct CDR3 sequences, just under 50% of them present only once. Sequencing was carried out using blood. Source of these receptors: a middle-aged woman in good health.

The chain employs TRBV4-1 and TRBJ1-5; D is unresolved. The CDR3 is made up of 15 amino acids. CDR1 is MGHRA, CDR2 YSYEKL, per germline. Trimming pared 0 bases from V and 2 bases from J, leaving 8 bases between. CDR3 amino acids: CASSQDYSRNQPQHF. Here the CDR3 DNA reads TGCGCCAGCAGCCAAGATTACAGTCGCAATCAGCCCCAGCATTTT.

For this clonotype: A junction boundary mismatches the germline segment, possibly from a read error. The CDR3: CTSSADPSGYNEQFF. The CDR3 bases are TGTACCAGCAGCGCGGACCCAAGTGGCTACAATGAGCAGTTCTTC. The V and J genes are TRBV5-6 and TRBJ2-1; D gene ambiguous. Germline CDR1 is SGHDT and CDR2 is YYEEEE. The CDR3 spans 15 residues.

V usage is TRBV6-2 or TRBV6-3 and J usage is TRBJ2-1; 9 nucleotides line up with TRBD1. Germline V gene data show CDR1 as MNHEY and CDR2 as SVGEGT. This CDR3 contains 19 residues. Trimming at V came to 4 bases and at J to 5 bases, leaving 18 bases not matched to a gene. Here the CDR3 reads CASSFNPTQTGGIDNEQFF. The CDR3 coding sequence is TGTGCCAGCAGTTTCAACCCAACCCAGACAGGGGGAATAGACAATGAGCAGTTCTTC.

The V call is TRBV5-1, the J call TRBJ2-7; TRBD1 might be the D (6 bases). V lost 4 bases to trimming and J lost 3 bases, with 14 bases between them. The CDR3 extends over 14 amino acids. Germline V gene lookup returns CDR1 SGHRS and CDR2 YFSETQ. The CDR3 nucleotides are TGCGCCAGCAGCCTGGATTACAGGGACTACGAGCAGTACTTC. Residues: CASSLDYRDYEQYF.

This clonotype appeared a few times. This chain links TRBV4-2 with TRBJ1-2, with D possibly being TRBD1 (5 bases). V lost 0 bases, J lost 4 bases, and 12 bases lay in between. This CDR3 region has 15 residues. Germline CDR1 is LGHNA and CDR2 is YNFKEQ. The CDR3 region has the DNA TGTGCCAGCAGCCAAGAGTTCGGGGGGGGCTATGGCTACACCTTC. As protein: CASSQEFGGGYGYTF.

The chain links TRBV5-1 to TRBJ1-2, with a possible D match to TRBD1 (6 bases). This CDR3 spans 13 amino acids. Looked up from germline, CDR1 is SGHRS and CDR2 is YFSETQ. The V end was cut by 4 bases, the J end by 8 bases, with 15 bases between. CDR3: CASSPGAGRGYTF. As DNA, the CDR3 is TGCGCCAGCAGCCCGGGGGCAGGCCGGGGCTACACCTTC.

Here the CDR3 reads CASGDRGGSYEQYF. As DNA, the CDR3 is TGTGCCAGCGGTGACAGGGGGGGATCCTACGAGCAGTACTTC. The chain is built from TRBV7-2 and TRBJ2-7; 9 bases match TRBD1. V was pared by 8 bases and J by 1 base, with 6 bases of the junction left unmatched. The CDR3 is made up of 14 amino acids. Germline lookup yields CDR1 SGHTA and CDR2 FQGNSA.

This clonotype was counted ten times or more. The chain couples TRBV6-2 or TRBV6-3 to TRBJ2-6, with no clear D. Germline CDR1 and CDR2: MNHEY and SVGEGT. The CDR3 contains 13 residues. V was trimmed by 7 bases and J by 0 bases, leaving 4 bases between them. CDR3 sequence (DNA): TGTGCCAGCATTGGCTCTGGGGCCAACGTCCTGACTTTC. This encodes CASIGSGANVLTF.

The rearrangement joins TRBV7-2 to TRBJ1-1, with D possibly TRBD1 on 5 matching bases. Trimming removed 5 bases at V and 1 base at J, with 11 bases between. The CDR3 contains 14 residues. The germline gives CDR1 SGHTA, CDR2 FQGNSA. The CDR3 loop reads CASSQGATNTEAFF. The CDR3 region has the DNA TGTGCCAGCAGCCAGGGAGCTACGAACACTGAAGCTTTCTTT.

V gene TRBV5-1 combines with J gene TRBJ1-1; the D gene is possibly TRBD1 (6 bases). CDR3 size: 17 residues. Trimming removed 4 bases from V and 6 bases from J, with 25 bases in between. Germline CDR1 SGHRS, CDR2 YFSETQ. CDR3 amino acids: CASSVSPPEGKGAEAFF. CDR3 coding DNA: TGCGCCAGCAGCGTATCCCCCCCGGAGGGCAAGGGGGCTGAAGCTTTCTTT.

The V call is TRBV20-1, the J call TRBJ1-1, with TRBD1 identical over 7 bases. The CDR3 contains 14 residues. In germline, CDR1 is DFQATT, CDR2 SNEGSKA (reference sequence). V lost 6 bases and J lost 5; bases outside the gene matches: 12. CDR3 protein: CSARGTPRGTEAFF. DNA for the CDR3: TGCAGTGCCAGGGGGACTCCTAGGGGGACTGAAGCTTTCTTT.

The CDR3 DNA reads TGTGCCAGTAGACAGGGGAAGTCTGGGGCCAACGTCCTGACTTTC. Encoded protein: CASRQGKSGANVLTF. The J gene is TRBJ2-6, the V gene TRBV19, with 7 bases aligning to TRBD1. This CDR3 spans 15 amino acids. V was clipped by 6 bases and J by 1 base; unmatched bases: 3. Germline values: CDR1 LNHDA, CDR2 SQIVND (reference sequence).

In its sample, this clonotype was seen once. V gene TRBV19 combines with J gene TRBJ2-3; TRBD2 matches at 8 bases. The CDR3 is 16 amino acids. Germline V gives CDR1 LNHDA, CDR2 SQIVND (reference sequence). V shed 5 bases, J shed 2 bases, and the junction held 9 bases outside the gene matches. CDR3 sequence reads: CASSARTSFLTDTQYF. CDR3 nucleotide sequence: TGTGCCAGTAGTGCCCGGACTAGCTTCCTCACAGATACGCAGTATTTT.

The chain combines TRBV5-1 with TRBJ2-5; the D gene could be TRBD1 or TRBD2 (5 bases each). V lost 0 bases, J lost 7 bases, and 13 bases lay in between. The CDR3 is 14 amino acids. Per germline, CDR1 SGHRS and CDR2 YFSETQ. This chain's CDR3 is CASSLGGAEGTQYF. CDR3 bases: TGCGCCAGCAGCTTGGGAGGGGCCGAAGGGACCCAGTACTTC.

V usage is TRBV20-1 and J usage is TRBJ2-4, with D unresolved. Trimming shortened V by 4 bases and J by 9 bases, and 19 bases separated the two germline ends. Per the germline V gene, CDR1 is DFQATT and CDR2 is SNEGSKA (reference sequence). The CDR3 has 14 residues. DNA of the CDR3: TGCAGTGCTACCGGACGGAGTGGGCGAACCATTCAGTACTTC. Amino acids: CSATGRSGRTIQYF.

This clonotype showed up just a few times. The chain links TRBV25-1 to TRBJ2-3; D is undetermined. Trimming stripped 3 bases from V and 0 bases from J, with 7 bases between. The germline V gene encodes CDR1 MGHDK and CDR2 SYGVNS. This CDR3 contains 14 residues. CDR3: CASSERPSTDTQYF. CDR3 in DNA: TGTGCCAGCAGTGAGCGCCCTAGCACAGATACGCAGTATTTT.

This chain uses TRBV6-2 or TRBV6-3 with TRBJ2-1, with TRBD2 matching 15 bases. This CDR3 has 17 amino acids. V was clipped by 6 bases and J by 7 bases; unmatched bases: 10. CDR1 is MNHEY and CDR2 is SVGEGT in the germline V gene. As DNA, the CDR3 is TGTGCCAGCAGCCGGACTAGCGGGGGGGCCCGGGTTAATGAGCAGTTCTTC. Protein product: CASSRTSGGARVNEQFF.